One and the same sample provided the 17 T cell receptor beta chains below, sequenced in a study of T cell responses to AZD1222 COVID-19 vaccine (dated by TCRdb to the early 2020s). Preparation of the library involved the immunoSEQ multiplex PCR assay. Entries here come from immuneACCESS through TCRdb and include only in-frame sequences with V and J called. Some clones fail to appear in such tables; in the studies checked, an unresolved V gene covers under half of the shortfall, and the cause of the remainder is unknown. The table for this sample lists 65,000 to 75,000 clones; approximately 80% of them were counted only once. About 20% of the sample is held by the ten biggest clonotypes. The sample's time point, from its label and the paper: baseline before first vaccination. Source: peripheral blood, taken on day 0 of AZD1222 vaccination. The receptors originated from an adult in good health.

This clone was observed a single time. The genes are TRBV19 and TRBJ2-1; D perhaps matches TRBD1 (5 bases). The V gene lost 7 bases and the J gene lost 5 bases, with 15 bases spanning the gap. Germline CDR1 and CDR2: LNHDA and SQIVND (reference sequence). The CDR3 loop spans 14 amino acids. CDR3 region: CASNNGAAHNEQFF. Here the CDR3 DNA reads TGTGCCAGTAACAATGGGGCGGCACACAATGAGCAGTTCTTC. Using reference TRBV19 and TRBJ2-1 for the parts outside the CDR3, the full variable domain is DGGITQSPKYLFRKEGQNVTLSCEQNLNHDAMYWYRQDPGQGLRLIYYSQIVNDFQKGDIAEGYSVSREKKESFPLTVTSAQKNPTAFYLCASNNGAAHNEQFFGPGTRLTVL.

The genes are TRBV7-9 and TRBJ2-3; 11 nucleotides agree with TRBD1. The CDR3 is 15 amino acids. V was clipped by 5 bases and J by 5 bases; unmatched bases: 6. The germline CDR1 and CDR2 sequences are SEHNR and FQNEAQ (reference sequence). The CDR3 DNA sequence: TGTGCCAGCAGCCCAGGGACAGGGGGGATAGATACGCAGTATTTT. It encodes CASSPGTGGIDTQYF.

The chain recombines TRBV11-3 with TRBJ1-1; D gene unclear. This CDR3 contains 13 residues. V gave up 5 bases and J gave up 1 base, with 8 bases separating them. Germline V gives CDR1 SGHNT, CDR2 YENEEA. The CDR3 sequence: CASSMDGNTEAFF. CDR3 sequence (DNA): TGTGCCAGCAGCATGGACGGGAACACTGAAGCTTTCTTT.

V usage is TRBV30 and J usage is TRBJ1-5; D is perhaps TRBD1 (5 bases). The CDR3 covers 14 residues. Germline V CDR1 and CDR2: GTSNPN, SVGIG (reference sequence). V was clipped by 0 bases and J by 7 bases, with 13 bases between them. CDR3: CAWSVTVRGQPQHF. The CDR3, as DNA: TGTGCCTGGAGTGTAACCGTCCGGGGGCAGCCCCAGCATTTT.

The V call is TRBV12-3 or TRBV12-4, the J call TRBJ2-2; D gene ambiguous. The CDR3 spans 12 residues. The ends were cut back, 2 bases at V and 6 bases at J, with 4 bases in the middle. The CDR3 DNA is TGTGCCAGCAGTTTAACAGCCGGGGAGCTGTTTTTT. This sequence encodes CASSLTAGELFF.

The gene calls are TRBV30 and TRBJ2-1, with 13 bases matching TRBD2. Trimming at V came to 2 bases and at J to 9 bases, leaving 4 bases not matched to a gene. CDR1 is GTSNPN and CDR2 is SVGIG in the germline V gene (reference sequence). CDR3 size: 14 residues. The CDR3 bases are TGTGCCTGGAGTCGAACTAGCGGGAGGGTTGAGCAGTTCTTC. Protein product: CAWSRTSGRVEQFF.

The V and J genes are TRBV15 and TRBJ1-3; D remains unclear. CDR1 and CDR2 from the germline V gene are LNHNV and YYDKDF (reference sequence). Trimming removed 0 bases at V and 6 bases at J, with 15 bases between. CDR3 length equals 16 residues. CDR3 bases: TGTGCCACCAGCAGAGAATCGAGGGCCCCCGAAAACACCATATATTTT. Its protein product is CATSRESRAPENTIYF. The variable domain in full, with the rest retrieved from reference TRBV15 and TRBJ1-3, is DAMVIQNPRYQVTQFGKPVTLSCSQTLNHNVMYWYQQKSSQAPKLLFHYYDKDFNNEADTPDNFQSRRPNTSFCFLDIRSPGLGDTAMYLCATSRESRAPENTIYFGEGSWLTVV.

V and J are TRBV29-1 and TRBJ1-5; no reliable D call. From germline, CDR1 is SQVTM and CDR2 ANQGSEA. The CDR3 spans 12 residues. Deletions cut 6 bases from V and 2 bases from J, with 8 bases between. This CDR3 reads CSVWEGNQPQHF. The DNA for the CDR3 is TGCAGCGTCTGGGAGGGCAATCAGCCCCAGCATTTT.

This chain uses TRBV28 with TRBJ1-2; D is ambiguous. The V gene lost 8 bases and the J gene lost 3 bases, with 10 bases spanning the gap. CDR1 MDHEN and CDR2 SYDVKM come from the germline V gene. CDR3 size: 12 residues. Written as DNA, the CDR3 is TGTGCCAGCCACTCCTCCTACTATGGCTACACCTTC. Its protein is CASHSSYYGYTF.

The chain combines TRBV9 with TRBJ1-6, with TRBD1 as a possible D gene (6 bases). V was pared by 3 bases and J by 7 bases, with 20 bases between. Germline V gene sequence: CDR1 SGDLS, CDR2 YYNGEE. The CDR3 has 17 amino acids. The CDR3 DNA reads TGTGCCAGCAGCGCAGGAGGGGGGAACGGCCTAAATTCACCCCTCCACTTT. This codes for CASSAGGGNGLNSPLHF.

The chain recombines TRBV19 with TRBJ1-1; no clear D. Per the germline V gene, CDR1 is LNHDA and CDR2 is SQIVND (reference sequence). Between the trimmed V and J ends, which lost 2 bases and 4 bases, there was a span of 8 bases. This CDR3 is 13 amino acids long. CDR3 protein: CASSIRGITEAFF. CDR3 DNA sequence: TGTGCCAGTAGTATACGGGGTATCACTGAAGCTTTCTTT.

This rearrangement joins TRBV21-1 to TRBJ2-1; the DNA was not used to check the table's D call, TRBD2. TRBV21-1 is a pseudogene locus. This CDR3 spans 21 amino acids. The DNA for the CDR3 is TGTGCCAGCAGCCCCCCCTACTGGACTAGCGGGGGGGCCAGGTCCTACAATGAGCAGTTCTTC. Its translation is CASSPPYWTSGGARSYNEQFF.

V usage is TRBV28 and J usage is TRBJ2-7; D remains unclear. Germline CDR1 and CDR2: MDHEN and SYDVKM. The V end lost 2 bases, the J end lost 0 bases, and 17 bases lay between the germline ends. The CDR3 consists of 17 residues. For the CDR3, the DNA is TGTGCCAGCAGTTTAGTTGGAATGGACGGTCGCTCCTACGAGCAGTACTTC. The encoded protein is CASSLVGMDGRSYEQYF.

As DNA, the CDR3 is TGTGCCAGCATCTTGACAGGGCTGGTAGGTGGCTACACCTTC. Protein: CASILTGLVGGYTF. The rearrangement uses TRBV7-2 and TRBJ1-2; the match to TRBD1 covers 7 bases. The CDR3 totals 14 residues. The V gene's germline CDR1 is SGHTA and CDR2 FQGNSA. V lost 7 bases, J lost 7 bases, and 12 bases stayed unmatched.

This clone has just a few counts. The chain employs TRBV24-1 and TRBJ1-5; 8 bases are shared with TRBD1. Germline V CDR1 and CDR2: KGHDR, SFDVKD. V lost 9 bases and J lost 0; bases outside the gene matches: 3. This CDR3 is 14 amino acids long. This CDR3 reads CATGQGSSNQPQHF. DNA for the CDR3: TGTGCCACCGGACAGGGCAGTAGCAATCAGCCCCAGCATTTT.

This sequence joins TRBV2 and TRBJ1-2; D unresolved. This CDR3 comprises 13 residues. Trimming took off 7 bases at V and 3 bases at J, with 12 bases between the two ends. Germline CDR1 is SNHLY and CDR2 is FYNNEI. The DNA for the CDR3 is TGTGCCAGCACTCTTACTCGCTACTATGGCTACACCTTC. Its protein product is CASTLTRYYGYTF.

The chain has TRBV4-3 and TRBJ2-1; D gene uncertain. Trimming left V 0 bases short and J 0 bases short, with 12 bases between. The CDR3 covers 17 residues. CDR1 is LGHNA and CDR2 is YSLEER in the germline V gene. CDR3: CASSQEPAESSYNEQFF. The CDR3 DNA reads TGCGCCAGCAGCCAAGAGCCCGCCGAGAGCTCCTACAATGAGCAGTTCTTC.